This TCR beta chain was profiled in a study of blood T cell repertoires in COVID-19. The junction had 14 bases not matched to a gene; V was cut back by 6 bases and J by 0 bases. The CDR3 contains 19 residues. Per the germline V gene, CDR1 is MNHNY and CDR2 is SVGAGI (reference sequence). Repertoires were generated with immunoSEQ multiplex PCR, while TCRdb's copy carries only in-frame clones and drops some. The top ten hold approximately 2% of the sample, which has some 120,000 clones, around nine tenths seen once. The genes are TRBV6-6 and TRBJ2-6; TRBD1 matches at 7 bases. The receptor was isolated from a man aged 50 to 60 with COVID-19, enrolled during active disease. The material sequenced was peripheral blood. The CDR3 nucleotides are TGTGCCAGCAGCCGAACGGGGACAGCCCTCCCCTCTGGGGCCAACGTCCTGACTTTC. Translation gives CASSRTGTALPSGANVLTF.